This T cell receptor beta chain was sequenced in a study of CD8+CD57+ T cells in acquired aplastic anemia. Overall study context: Each DNA sample taken from sorted CD4+ and CD8+ cells came to approximately 3.3 ug on average. In CD4+ cells, healthy donors produced an average of approximately 11 million reads. The study, taken as a whole, reports: Levels of CD8+ Simpson's diversity were not significantly distinct in patients versus controls.

Comment on this clonotype: Its antigen is unidentified.

Germline values: CDR1 MGHRA, CDR2 YSYEKL. The CDR3 extends over 17 amino acids. Trimming left V 2 bases short and J 6 bases short, with 17 bases between. CDR3 and TCR beta VDJ profiling relied on genomic DNA as the template. Each CDR3 protein is one row after TCRdb ran MiXCR on the reads. The top ten clones hold 15% to 20% of a sample with over 150,000 distinct CDR3 sequences, about half of them seen once. The sequencing input was sorted CD4+, CD8+, or CD8+CD57+ T cells (not recorded which) from PBMCs. The TCR was taken from a human donor in good health, serving as a control. The V and J genes are TRBV4-1 and TRBJ1-6; D gene unclear. CDR3 loop: CASSQQTPMLSNSPLHF. The CDR3 region has the DNA TGCGCCAGCAGCCAACAAACACCGATGCTGAGTAATTCACCCCTCCACTTT.